The 22 T cell receptor beta chains below come from one sample, sequenced in a study of T cell responses to AZD1222 COVID-19 vaccine. Libraries were prepared by immunoSEQ multiplex PCR; TCRdb keeps only in-frame clonotypes and omits some of them. The sample holds 100,000 to 150,000 clones; 65% to 90% are singletons and the top ten take around 7.9%. Material: peripheral blood, obtained 28 days after the second dose of the MenACWY control vaccine. The receptors come from an adult who received the MenACWY meningococcal vaccine as a control.

The V and J genes are TRBV5-1 and TRBJ1-6; D ambiguous. V lost 2 bases to trimming and J lost 8 bases, with 11 bases between them. CDR3 size: 14 residues. Per the germline V gene, CDR1 is SGHRS and CDR2 is YFSETQ. CDR3 residues: CASSFVSEDSPLHF. CDR3 in DNA: TGCGCCAGCAGCTTTGTGTCGGAGGATTCACCCCTCCACTTT.

This chain links TRBV11-1 with TRBJ2-1; D not resolved. Trimming stripped 4 bases from V and 0 bases from J, with 13 bases between. The CDR3 loop spans 16 amino acids. CDR1 and CDR2 from the germline V gene are SGHAT and FQDESV (reference sequence). The CDR3, as DNA: TGTGCCAGCAGCTCCTCTTTTGGAAGCTCCTACAATGAGCAGTTCTTC. This codes for CASSSSFGSSYNEQFF.

J is TRBJ1-1 and V is TRBV2; maybe TRBD1 (5 bases). Germline CDR1 and CDR2: SNHLY and FYNNEI. CDR3 length: 13 amino acids. The CDR3 sequence: CTDSGEANTEAFF. In DNA, the CDR3 is TGTACGGACTCGGGGGAGGCGAACACTGAAGCTTTCTTT.

This clone was detected a few times. This rearrangement joins TRBV19 to TRBJ2-2; 7 bases match TRBD1. Germline CDR1 LNHDA, CDR2 SQIVND (reference sequence). V lost 9 bases to trimming and J lost 4 bases; unmatched junction nucleotides: 8. The CDR3 consists of 14 residues. The CDR3 DNA is TGTGCCAGCATGACAGGGAAATTCACCGGGGAGCTGTTTTTT. It is translated as CASMTGKFTGELFF.

J is TRBJ1-1 and V is TRBV6-5, with D uncertain. V lost 8 bases and J lost 6, with 16 bases in between. The CDR3 consists of 13 residues. From germline, CDR1 is MNHEY and CDR2 SVGAGI. The CDR3 nucleotides are TGTGCCAGCCGACCCGTCGGGGTAGCTGAAGCTTTCTTT. Translation gives CASRPVGVAEAFF.

This chain uses TRBV7-9 with TRBJ2-7, with 8 bases identical to TRBD2. The CDR3 has 14 amino acids. J lost 2 bases, V lost 5 bases, and 5 bases had no gene match. Germline V CDR1 and CDR2: SEHNR, FQNEAQ (reference sequence). CDR3 nucleotides: TGTGCCAGCAGCCCTCGGACTAGCACCTACGAGCAGTACTTC. Its translation is CASSPRTSTYEQYF.

V gene TRBV6-5 combines with J gene TRBJ2-1, with TRBD1 as a possible D gene (6 bases). The V gene lost 6 bases and the J gene lost 2 bases, with 8 bases spanning the gap. Per the germline V gene, CDR1 is MNHEY and CDR2 is SVGAGI. CDR3 size: 13 residues. CDR3: CASSGTPYNEQFF. The CDR3 DNA reads as TGTGCCAGCAGCGGGACACCCTACAATGAGCAGTTCTTC.

DNA of the CDR3: TGTGCCAGCAGCCTCGTAATGGCCGGGGAGCTGTTTTTT. Amino acid sequence: CASSLVMAGELFF. This rearrangement joins TRBV12-3 or TRBV12-4 to TRBJ2-2; D is unresolved. Trimming took off 6 bases at V and 6 bases at J, with 11 bases between the two ends. The CDR3 loop spans 13 amino acids.

The table lists this clone with a count of one. The rearrangement links TRBV29-1 to TRBJ1-1; no reliable D call. This CDR3 has 11 amino acids. From germline, CDR1 is SQVTM and CDR2 ANQGSEA. CDR3 in amino acids: CTAGRVTEAFF. In DNA form, the CDR3 reads TGCACCGCTGGGAGGGTCACTGAAGCTTTCTTT.

This chain links TRBV5-4 with TRBJ2-1; a possible D gene is TRBD2 (6 bases). V lost 0 bases and J lost 7, with 14 bases in between. Per the germline V gene, CDR1 is SGHNT and CDR2 is YYREEE (reference sequence). The CDR3 is 15 amino acids. DNA for the CDR3: TGTGCCAGCAGCTTGGGACTAGGCCTGGGGAATGAGCAGTTCTTC. Translating it yields CASSLGLGLGNEQFF.

The chain joins TRBV5-1 to TRBJ2-2; D perhaps matches TRBD2 (5 bases). Per the germline V gene, CDR1 is SGHRS and CDR2 is YFSETQ. The CDR3 runs 13 residues. V was trimmed by 4 bases and J by 8 bases, leaving 12 bases between them. The CDR3 DNA reads as TGCGCCAGCAGCCCGGAGGACCCGGGGGAGCTGTTTTTT. Translating it yields CASSPEDPGELFF.

The table lists this clone with a few counts. The rearrangement links TRBV28 to TRBJ1-2; D perhaps matches TRBD1 (6 bases). The CDR3 is made up of 15 amino acids. Trimming stripped 3 bases from V and 4 bases from J, with 15 bases between. The germline V gene encodes CDR1 MDHEN and CDR2 SYDVKM. Written as DNA, the CDR3 is TGTGCCAGCAGTTTGAACCCCCAGGGGTCCTATGGCTACACCTTC. Translating it yields CASSLNPQGSYGYTF.

The chain recombines TRBV3-1 (or the pseudogene TRBV3-2) with TRBJ2-2, with TRBD2 identical over 12 bases. Germline CDR1 is LGHDT and CDR2 is YNNKEL (reference sequence). This CDR3 spans 19 amino acids. Trimming at V came to 0 bases and at J to 6 bases, leaving 11 bases not matched to a gene. This CDR3 reads CASSQERDLAGGYPGELFF. The CDR3, as DNA: TGTGCCAGCAGCCAAGAGAGAGACCTAGCGGGAGGGTACCCCGGGGAGCTGTTTTTT.

The chain is built from TRBV9 and TRBJ2-1; 15 bases fit TRBD2. The trim removed 3 bases at V and 6 bases at J, leaving 10 bases unmatched. From germline, CDR1 is SGDLS and CDR2 YYNGEE. This CDR3 is 18 amino acids long. CDR3 region: CASSGGWTSGRAVNEQFF. In DNA, the CDR3 is TGTGCCAGCAGCGGAGGATGGACTAGCGGGAGGGCCGTCAATGAGCAGTTCTTC.

The genes are TRBV27 and TRBJ1-5, with 7 bases fitting TRBD1. This CDR3 has 15 amino acids. V lost 2 bases to trimming and J lost 2 bases; unmatched junction nucleotides: 3. The germline CDR1 and CDR2 sequences are MNHEY and SMNVEV (reference sequence). This CDR3 is CASSLGDRRNQPQHF. The DNA of the CDR3 is TGTGCCAGCAGTTTAGGGGACAGACGCAATCAGCCCCAGCATTTT.

The chain has TRBV6-5 and TRBJ1-1; weak D call: TRBD1 (5 bases). The germline CDR1 and CDR2 sequences are MNHEY and SVGAGI. The CDR3 has 15 amino acids. Trimming removed 5 bases from V and 6 bases from J, with 19 bases in between. DNA of the CDR3: TGTGCCAGCAGTCCAAGGAGGGGCCCGAGGGCTGAAGCTTTCTTT. Translating it yields CASSPRRGPRAEAFF.

V and J are TRBV4-3 and TRBJ2-2; no firm D call. V was shortened by 3 bases and J by 10 bases, with 12 bases between the two germline ends. Per germline, CDR1 LGHNA and CDR2 YSLEER. This CDR3 has 13 amino acids. The CDR3 reads CASSHDVRLELFF. The CDR3 DNA reads as TGCGCCAGCAGCCACGACGTGAGGTTGGAGCTGTTTTTT.

The rearrangement uses TRBV7-8 and TRBJ1-1; D gene uncertain. V gave up 5 bases and J gave up 5 bases, with 9 bases separating them. This CDR3 spans 12 amino acids. Germline V gives CDR1 SGHVS, CDR2 FQNEAQ. The CDR3 region is CASSRTGTEAFF. DNA for the CDR3: TGTGCCAGCAGCCGCACGGGGACTGAAGCTTTCTTT.

This chain connects TRBV19 to TRBJ2-5, with D tentatively TRBD1 or TRBD2 (5 bases each). This CDR3 contains 16 residues. Germline-derived CDR1 and CDR2 are LNHDA and SQIVND (reference sequence). Trimming took 5 bases from V and 5 from J, leaving 21 bases between them. The CDR3 DNA follows: TGTGCCAGTAGTCCCCTCGGGCCTCGTGGGGGTGAGACCCAGTACTTC. Translating gives CASSPLGPRGGETQYF.

This chain joins TRBV29-1 and TRBJ2-5, with 7 nucleotides matching TRBD2. Germline V gene data show CDR1 as SQVTM and CDR2 as ANQGSEA. This CDR3 has 13 amino acids. The V segment lost 7 bases and the J segment 5 bases; nucleotides outside the gene matches: 10. CDR3 in amino acids: CSAGPSGWETQYF. The CDR3 region has the DNA TGCAGCGCTGGCCCTAGCGGCTGGGAGACCCAGTACTTC.

The J gene is TRBJ2-3, the V gene TRBV10-3; weak D call: TRBD2 (5 bases). The V end lost 3 bases, the J end lost 0 bases, and 10 bases lay between the germline ends. Germline V gene lookup returns CDR1 ENHRY and CDR2 SYGVKD. This CDR3 has 15 amino acids. The CDR3 sequence is CAISDRGSSTDTQYF. In DNA, the CDR3 is TGTGCCATCAGTGATCGGGGTTCGAGCACAGATACGCAGTATTTT.

This chain uses TRBV30 with TRBJ2-4; no clear D. V was trimmed by 1 base and J by 9 bases, leaving 16 bases between them. This CDR3 region has 14 residues. Looked up from germline, CDR1 is GTSNPN and CDR2 is SVGIG (reference sequence). CDR3 protein: CAWSAGSILGIQYF. CDR3 nucleotide sequence: TGTGCCTGGAGTGCCGGGTCCATCTTGGGCATTCAGTACTTC.